This T cell receptor beta chain was sequenced for a study of blood T cell repertoires in COVID-19 (dated by TCRdb to 2019 to 2021). Study-level background: Samples from collaborators originated in the United States, Italy and Spain and spanned both the acute and convalescent phases of COVID-19. Subjects who had been exposed to COVID-19, were actively infected with it, or had recovered from it provided the deeply sampled blood TCRbeta repertoires that made up the dataset. The repertoires were released in a freely available public database intended as a resource for research on the immune response to SARS-CoV-2. The material from the prospective study consisted of cDNA or gDNA derived from T cells, B-cell-depleted T cells, or PBMCs. Samples were obtained from the ongoing ImmuneRACE study (first 160 participants) and from 1,000 to 1,500 subjects provided by 6 global collaborators. Where available, HLA class I and class II types were obtained from metadata supplied by the sample provider rather than from assay-based typing. Sample metadata almost always included a de-identified subject ID, COVID-19 status, age in years and sex.

TCRbeta CDR3 regions were amplified from genomic DNA by means of the immunoSEQ Assay, a bias-controlled multiplex PCR. The paper's data handling went like this. The number of nucleated cells in each sample was estimated from the amplification of reference gene primers within the assay. To quantify the absolute abundance of each unique TCRbeta CDR3 rearrangement, sequence reads were collapsed and filtered. For each sample, productive Simpson clonality was calculated as the square root of Simpson's diversity index over productive rearrangements. Here the immuneACCESS table is served through TCRdb, limited to in-frame sequences with V and J called. Missing clones are a known gap in these copies; in checked studies unresolved V genes cover under half, and the rest lacks a known reason. V and J calls and clone size are as listed in that table; D and trimming were resolved from the DNA. The sample contains some 350,000 clones, around 91% of them found a single time. Approximately 7% of the sample is held by the ten biggest clonotypes.

Points on this clone: Its recognized antigen is unknown. Qualities for individual bases were not recorded, and no much larger clone is one base off.

From the germline V gene (reference sequence), CDR1 is SEHNR and CDR2 is FQNEAQ. V gives up 4 bases and J gives up 7 bases, and the segment between their germline ends measures 15 bases. The CDR3 covers 14 residues, taking in both the cysteine and the phenylalanine. Only the CDR3 part of the read is kept: 42 bases, read in frame from the first base. Each collaborating institution followed its own protocols to collect whole blood in K2EDTA tubes. For TCRbeta analysis, collaborator samples were shipped as frozen whole blood, as isolated PBMCs, or as DNA extracted from either sample type. Overall results and qualifications from the work: How much clinical and demographic metadata was included differed by source and by participant, and the metadata was provided uncurated.

The chain is assembled from TRBV7-9 and TRBJ2-3; the best D guess is TRBD2, with 5 bases matching. The sample comprised peripheral blood. This sequence originates from a young man with active or convalescent COVID-19. The sequenced DNA is TGTGCCAGCAGCTCATCGGGGTGGAAGTATACGCAGTATTTT. Translated, this is CASSSSGWKYTQYF.